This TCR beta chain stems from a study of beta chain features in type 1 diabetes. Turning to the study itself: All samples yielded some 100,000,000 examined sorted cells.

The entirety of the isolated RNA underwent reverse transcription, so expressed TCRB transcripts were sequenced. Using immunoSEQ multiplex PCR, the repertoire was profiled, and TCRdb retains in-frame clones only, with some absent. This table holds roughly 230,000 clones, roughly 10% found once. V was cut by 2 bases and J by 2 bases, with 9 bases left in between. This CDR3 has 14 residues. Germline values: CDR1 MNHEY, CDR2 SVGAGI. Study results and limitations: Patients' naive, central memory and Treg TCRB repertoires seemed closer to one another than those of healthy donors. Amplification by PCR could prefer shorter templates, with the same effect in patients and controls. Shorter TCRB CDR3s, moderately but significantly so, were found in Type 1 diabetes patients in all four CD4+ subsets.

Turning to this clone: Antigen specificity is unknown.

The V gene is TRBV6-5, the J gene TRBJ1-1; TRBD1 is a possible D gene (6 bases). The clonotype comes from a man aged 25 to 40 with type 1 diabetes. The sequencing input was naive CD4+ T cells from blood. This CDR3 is CASSYGGSNTEAFF. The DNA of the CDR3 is TGTGCCAGCAGTTACGGGGGCAGTAACACTGAAGCTTTCTTT.